This record covers a single TCR beta chain. As yet, its antigen is unknown. The sample originates from a study of OX40 agonist ivuxolimab in advanced cancers. Study-wide results and caveats: Compared with CD4+, CD8+ T cells on average had more expanded clones. Also present in some nonresponders was a low level of normalized T-cell clonal expansion. Among expanded peripheral T cells, antigen specificity went undetermined.

CDR1 is LGHNT, CDR2 FRNRAP, per germline. V lost 1 base and J 0 bases, leaving 3 bases between the germline ends. The CDR3 is 13 amino acids. Profiling relied on immunoSEQ multiplex PCR, and the TCRdb table lists in-frame clones only, not all of them. In the table there are around 64,000 clones, approximately 78% of which are singletons. J is TRBJ1-1 and V is TRBV12-5; D is unclear. Sequencing was performed on CD4+ or CD8+ T cells sorted from blood, taken in a trial of the OX40 agonist ivuxolimab. The clonotype comes from an adult with an advanced solid tumor such as melanoma, head and neck, liver or kidney cancer. Here the CDR3 reads CASGLGMNTEAFF. The CDR3 DNA reads TGTGCTAGTGGTTTGGGAATGAACACTGAAGCTTTCTTT.